This TCR beta chain emerged from a study of blood T cell repertoires in COVID-19. Looking at the study overall: Spain, Italy and the United States supplied samples that represented acute and convalescent COVID-19.

The method was immunoSEQ multiplex PCR; TCRdb's version includes in-frame clones alone and lacks a portion of them. The repertoire holds hundreds of thousands of clones, with 86% as singletons. In its sample, this clone was seen a few times. Participants were aged about 18 to 95 years, lived in under 30 US areas, and enrolled virtually. Participants' own reports of clinical history determined their cohort assignment. Exposed enrollees had met someone with a PCR-confirmed or clinician-diagnosed COVID-19 case at some point within the 2 weeks before study entry. This clonotype was sampled from a woman aged 25-40 years who had been exposed to COVID-19. The specimen was PBMCs or T cells enriched from blood (not recorded which).

The CDR3 DNA reads as TGTGCCAGCAGTGAGATGACAGGACCCTATGGCTACACCTTC. Encoded protein: CASSEMTGPYGYTF. The chain recombines TRBV2 with TRBJ1-2; perhaps TRBD1 as D (6 bases). Trimming left V 3 bases short and J 4 bases short, with 12 bases between. From germline, CDR1 is SNHLY and CDR2 FYNNEI. CDR3 length: 14 amino acids.